What follows are 9 T cell receptor beta chains derived from one specimen sequenced in a study of cytomegalovirus exposure and HLA in healthy donors. A multiplex PCR was run with 60 Vbeta primers and 13 Jbeta primers. TCRdb's table, derived via immunoSEQ multiplex PCR, lists solely in-frame clones and lacks some. The sample records 150,000 or so clones, approximately 80% being singletons. Input material: PBMCs. The receptors were sampled from a woman aged 40 to 50 in good health and CMV-seronegative.

The chain recombines TRBV14 with TRBJ2-3; D is possibly TRBD1 (5 bases). Germline V CDR1 and CDR2: SGHDN, FVKESK. Trimming took off 2 bases at V and 0 bases at J, with 12 bases between the two ends. This CDR3 is 16 amino acids long. The chain's CDR3 is CASSQYTGLSTDTQYF. The CDR3 DNA reads TGTGCCAGCAGCCAATATACAGGTTTAAGCACAGATACGCAGTATTTT.

V and J are TRBV5-1 and TRBJ1-2; the match to TRBD1 covers 8 bases. This CDR3 is 15 amino acids long. Germline lookup yields CDR1 SGHRS and CDR2 YFSETQ. Losses at the gene ends were 4 bases for V and 7 bases for J; bases not matched to a gene: 12. In nucleotides, the CDR3 is TGCGCCAGCAGCCCCTACAGGGGGGGGGATGTTGGCTACACCTTC. It yields the protein CASSPYRGGDVGYTF. Using reference TRBV5-1 and TRBJ1-2 for the parts outside the CDR3, the full variable domain is KAGVTQTPRYLIKTRGQQVTLSCSPISGHRSVSWYQQTPGQGLQFLFEYFSETQRNKGNFPGRFSGRQFSNSRSEMNVSTLELGDSALYLCASSPYRGGDVGYTFGSGTRLTVV.

This rearrangement joins TRBV5-4 to TRBJ1-2, with 8 positions matching TRBD1. Unmatched junction bases numbered 10, after V lost 4 bases and J lost 8 bases. Germline loops: CDR1 SGHNT, CDR2 YYREEE (reference sequence). CDR3 size: 14 residues. The CDR3, as DNA: TGTGCCAGCAGCCTTCCAGGGGGCTCGGGGGGCTACACCTTC. As protein: CASSLPGGSGGYTF. The whole variable domain, remainder taken from reference TRBV5-4 and TRBJ1-2, is ETGVTQSPTHLIKTRGQQVTLRCSSQSGHNTVSWYQQALGQGPQFIFQYYREEENGRGNFPPRFSGLQFPNYSSELNVNALELDDSALYLCASSLPGGSGGYTFGSGTRLTVV.

This chain's CDR3 is CASSQAANEKLFF. Here the CDR3 DNA reads TGCGCCAGCAGCCAGGCAGCTAATGAAAAACTGTTTTTT. The rearrangement links TRBV4-1 to TRBJ1-4, with unresolved D. Trimming removed 3 bases from V and 3 bases from J, with 5 bases in between. There are 13 residues in the CDR3. Germline V CDR1 and CDR2: MGHRA, YSYEKL.

The gene calls are TRBV2 and TRBJ1-6, with 7 bases lining up with TRBD1. Germline V gene sequence: CDR1 SNHLY, CDR2 FYNNEI. The CDR3 covers 15 residues. With 5 bases clipped from V and 5 bases from J, the junction kept 6 bases outside the gene matches. CDR3 nucleotide sequence: TGTGCCAGCAGTCATCAGGGGGACGATAATTCACCCCTCCACTTT. This translates into CASSHQGDDNSPLHF.

The chain couples TRBV7-9 to TRBJ2-3, with TRBD1 matching 10 bases. The germline gives CDR1 SEHNR, CDR2 FQNEAQ (reference sequence). With 8 bases clipped from V and 3 bases from J, the junction kept 8 bases outside the gene matches. The CDR3 extends over 15 amino acids. CDR3 loop: CASSYRQGATDTQYF. As DNA, the CDR3 is TGTGCCAGCTCTTACAGACAGGGGGCAACAGATACGCAGTATTTT.

The chain employs TRBV5-4 and TRBJ2-7; 7 bases match TRBD2. Germline-derived CDR1 and CDR2 are SGHNT and YYREEE (reference sequence). The CDR3 has 16 amino acids. V lost 9 bases, J lost 1 base, and 16 bases stayed unmatched. The CDR3 DNA reads as TGTGCCACCGCAGGAGTAAAGGCGGGAGCTTCCTACGAGCAGTACTTC. This encodes CATAGVKAGASYEQYF.

The chain is built from TRBV6-1 and TRBJ2-7; TRBD1 aligns across 7 bases. The V segment lost 4 bases and the J segment 1 base; nucleotides outside the gene matches: 7. This CDR3 is 15 amino acids long. The V gene's germline CDR1 is MNHNS and CDR2 SASEGT. The CDR3: CASSAVPGQSYEQYF. The CDR3, as DNA: TGTGCCAGCAGTGCCGTGCCGGGACAGTCCTACGAGCAGTACTTC.

The chain recombines TRBV6-4 with TRBJ2-3; 11 nucleotides align to TRBD2. The CDR3 contains 14 residues. The ends lost 4 bases at V and 6 bases at J; junction bases unmatched: 3. Germline CDR1 MRHNA, CDR2 SNTAGT. This chain's CDR3 is CASSGASGRDTQYF. The CDR3 DNA reads TGTGCCAGCAGTGGAGCTAGCGGGAGGGATACGCAGTATTTT.